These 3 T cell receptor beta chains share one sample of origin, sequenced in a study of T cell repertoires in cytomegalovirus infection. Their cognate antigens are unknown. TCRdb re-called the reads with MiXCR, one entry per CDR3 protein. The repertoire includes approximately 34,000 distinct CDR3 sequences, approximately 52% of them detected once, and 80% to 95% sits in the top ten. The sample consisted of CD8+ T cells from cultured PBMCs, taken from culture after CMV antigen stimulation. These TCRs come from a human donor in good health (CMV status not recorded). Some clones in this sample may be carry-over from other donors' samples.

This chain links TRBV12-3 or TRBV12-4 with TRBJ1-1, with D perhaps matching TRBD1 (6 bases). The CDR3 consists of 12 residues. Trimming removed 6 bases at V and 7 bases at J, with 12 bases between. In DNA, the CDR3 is TGTGCCAGCAGCCTTGACAGGATTGAAGCTTTCTTT. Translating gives CASSLDRIEAFF.

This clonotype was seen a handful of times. CDR3 amino acids: CASSVEWRGAFNEQFF. CDR3 DNA: TGTGCCAGCAGCGTAGAATGGCGGGGGGCCTTCAATGAGCAGTTCTTC. V and J are TRBV9 and TRBJ2-1; TRBD2 agrees at 8 bases. The CDR3 runs 16 residues. Trimming at V came to 0 bases and at J to 6 bases, leaving 8 bases not matched to a gene. From germline, CDR1 is SGDLS and CDR2 YYNGEE.

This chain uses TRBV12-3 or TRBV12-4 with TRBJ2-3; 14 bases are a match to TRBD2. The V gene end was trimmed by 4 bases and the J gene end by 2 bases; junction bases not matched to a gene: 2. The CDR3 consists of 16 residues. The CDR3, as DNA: TGTGCCAGCAGTTGGACTAGCGGGGGGCCCACAGATACGCAGTATTTT. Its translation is CASSWTSGGPTDTQYF.